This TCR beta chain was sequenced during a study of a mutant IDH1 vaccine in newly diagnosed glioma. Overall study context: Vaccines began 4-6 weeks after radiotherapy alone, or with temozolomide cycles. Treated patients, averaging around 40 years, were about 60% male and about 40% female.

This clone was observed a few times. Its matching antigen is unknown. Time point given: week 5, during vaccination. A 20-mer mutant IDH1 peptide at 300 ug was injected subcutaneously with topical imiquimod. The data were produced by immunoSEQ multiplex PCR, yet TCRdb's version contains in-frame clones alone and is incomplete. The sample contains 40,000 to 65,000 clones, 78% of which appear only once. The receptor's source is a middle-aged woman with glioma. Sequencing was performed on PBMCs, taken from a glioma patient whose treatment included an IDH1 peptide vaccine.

CDR3 sequence (DNA): TGCGCCAGCAGCCAAGATGCAGGAATTGGGACTGAAGCTTTCTTT. Its translation is CASSQDAGIGTEAFF. The chain links TRBV4-3 to TRBJ1-1; no firm D call. In germline, CDR1 is LGHNA, CDR2 YSLEER. Between the trimmed V and J ends, which lost 0 bases and 5 bases, there was a span of 13 bases. The CDR3 is 15 residues long.